These 22 T cell receptor beta chains were all obtained from the same sample, sequenced in a study of CXCR3-negative and CXCR3-positive naive CD8 T cells. Through 5' RACE with UMI labels, the TRB cDNA libraries were prepared. TCRdb reprocessed the 5' RACE reads and keeps a single row for each CDR3 protein, giving no DNA. The sample table includes 90,000 to 100,000 distinct CDR3 sequences. Material: naive CXCR3- CD8+ T cells from blood. The subset: CD45RO-CCR7+CD27+CD95- naive CD8+ T cells lacking CXCR3 (TNR3-). Every receptor here comes from a human donor in good health. Some clones in this sample may be carry-over from other donors' samples.

This chain links TRBV10-2 with TRBJ2-7. The germline V gene encodes CDR1 WSHSY and CDR2 SAAADI. The CDR3 sequence is 11 residues long. This CDR3 is CASRRDYEQYF.

This rearrangement joins TRBV28 to TRBJ1-5. Germline loops: CDR1 MDHEN, CDR2 SYDVKM. The CDR3 sequence is 14 residues long. This CDR3 is CASSLLHSNQPQHF.

This chain links TRBV5-6 with TRBJ2-2. This CDR3 contains 16 residues. Germline V gives CDR1 SGHDT, CDR2 YYEEEE. The CDR3 sequence is CASSLAALVPTGELFF.

The CDR3 loop is CAGSQSSAPEQFF. This rearrangement joins TRBV7-9 to TRBJ2-1; no DNA is available, so the TRBD1 call from TCRdb remains unchecked. The germline CDR1 and CDR2 sequences are SEHNR and FQNEAQ (reference sequence). CDR3 length: 13 amino acids.

The chain couples TRBV20-1 to TRBJ1-1. The germline V gene encodes CDR1 DFQATT and CDR2 SNEGSKA (reference sequence). CDR3 length: 13 amino acids. CDR3 sequence reads: CSARDSDRLWAFF.

The chain links TRBV7-3 to TRBJ2-7; there is no DNA to check the TCRdb D call of TRBD1. This CDR3 contains 15 residues. Per germline, CDR1 SGHTA and CDR2 FQGTGA. CDR3 in amino acids: CASSLTGRGFYEQYF.

The chain has TRBV9 and TRBJ1-1. CDR1 is SGDLS and CDR2 is YYNGEE in the germline V gene. The CDR3 is made up of 14 amino acids. This chain's CDR3 is CASSVRAGGTEAFF.

The J gene is TRBJ2-7, the V gene TRBV29-1; the D call of TRBD1 rests on TCRdb alone, since no DNA is present to check it. CDR1 SQVTM and CDR2 ANQGSEA come from the germline V gene. This CDR3 is built from 14 residues. The CDR3 is CSVELKDRGYEQYF.

V gene TRBV28 combines with J gene TRBJ2-2. Germline V gene lookup returns CDR1 MDHEN and CDR2 SYDVKM. There are 15 residues in the CDR3. This chain's CDR3 is CASSFYQTNTGELFF.

The J gene is TRBJ1-1, the V gene TRBV6-2 or TRBV6-3; TCRdb calls TRBD1, which cannot be checked without DNA. The CDR3 is 14 residues long. CDR1 and CDR2 (germline): MNHEY, SVGEGT. The chain's CDR3 is CASDRGSIGTEAFF.

The chain couples TRBV29-1 to TRBJ2-6; TCRdb's D gene call, TRBD1, goes unchecked for lack of DNA. This CDR3 has 17 residues. From germline, CDR1 is SQVTM and CDR2 ANQGSEA. CDR3 protein: CSVGGGDSFSGANVLTF.

V usage is TRBV12-3 or TRBV12-4 and J usage is TRBJ1-4; the D gene TCRdb calls, TRBD1, cannot be checked with no DNA. This CDR3 has 12 amino acids. The CDR3 sequence is CASSLSVRPGFF.

The chain uses TRBV7-6 and TRBJ2-1. Germline-derived CDR1 and CDR2 are SGHVS and FNYEAQ. The CDR3 sequence is 17 residues long. The CDR3 loop reads CASSLLTRSHVVNEQFF.

This sequence joins TRBV15 and TRBJ2-3; TCRdb calls TRBD2, which cannot be checked without DNA. This CDR3 comprises 15 residues. The germline V gene encodes CDR1 LNHNV and CDR2 YYDKDF (reference sequence). The CDR3 reads CATSDRDYSTDTQYF.

The gene calls are TRBV12-3 or TRBV12-4 and TRBJ2-7; TCRdb lists TRBD1, though no DNA is available to test this call. The CDR3 extends over 12 amino acids. The CDR3 reads CASSPQGQVEYF.

The genes are TRBV14 and TRBJ2-5. The CDR3 is 14 amino acids. The germline gives CDR1 SGHDN, CDR2 FVKESK. The CDR3 protein is CASSQVGVKETQYF.

The rearrangement uses TRBV7-9 and TRBJ2-5; TCRdb calls TRBD1, which cannot be checked without DNA. Germline V CDR1 and CDR2: SEHNR, FQNEAQ (reference sequence). There are 14 residues in the CDR3. The CDR3 sequence: CASSQTAQSETQYF.

V is TRBV19 and J is TRBJ2-2; TCRdb's D call of TRBD2 is untestable without DNA. CDR1 is LNHDA and CDR2 is SQIVND in the germline V gene (reference sequence). CDR3 length: 16 amino acids. The CDR3 spells CASSIDLGLAPGELFF.

The chain links TRBV12-3 or TRBV12-4 to TRBJ1-1. There are 13 residues in the CDR3. CDR3 amino acids: CASSLGVNTEAFF.

The gene calls are TRBV12-3 or TRBV12-4 and TRBJ2-5. The CDR3 is 16 residues long. The CDR3 spells CASSLWATETLETQYF.

The chain links TRBV6-5 to TRBJ1-1. Germline V lookup: CDR1 MNHEY, CDR2 SVGAGI. The CDR3 covers 11 residues. This CDR3 reads CASTLGTEAFF.

The chain employs TRBV5-1 and TRBJ2-7. This CDR3 comprises 15 residues. Per the germline V gene, CDR1 is SGHRS and CDR2 is YFSETQ. The CDR3 here is CASSLDTGRSYEQYF. Full variable domain (missing parts from reference TRBV5-1 and TRBJ2-7): KAGVTQTPRYLIKTRGQQVTLSCSPISGHRSVSWYQQTPGQGLQFLFEYFSETQRNKGNFPGRFSGRQFSNSRSEMNVSTLELGDSALYLCASSLDTGRSYEQYFGPGTRLTVT.